This TCR beta chain derives from a study of T cell responses to AZD1222 COVID-19 vaccine. In regard to this clone: Its antigen remains unidentified.

The repertoire was sequenced with immunoSEQ multiplex PCR; TCRdb's copy has only in-frame clones and lacks some. The sample has 100,000 to 150,000 clones; 85% to 95% are singletons. The CDR3 contains 14 residues. J lost 6 bases, V lost 3 bases, and 8 bases had no gene match. Germline V gives CDR1 SGHDT, CDR2 YYEEEE. Findings and limits, study-wide: Targeting of unmutated variant regions was reportedly seen in nearly half of spike-specific TCRs.

The receptor was derived from an adult in good health. Sequencing was performed on peripheral blood, taken on day 0 of AZD1222 vaccination. The chain uses TRBV5-6 and TRBJ1-1, with TRBD1 matching over 7 bases. CDR3 nucleotides: TGTGCCAGCAGCTCGGGACAGTTGGACCCTGAAGCTTTCTTT. This encodes CASSSGQLDPEAFF.